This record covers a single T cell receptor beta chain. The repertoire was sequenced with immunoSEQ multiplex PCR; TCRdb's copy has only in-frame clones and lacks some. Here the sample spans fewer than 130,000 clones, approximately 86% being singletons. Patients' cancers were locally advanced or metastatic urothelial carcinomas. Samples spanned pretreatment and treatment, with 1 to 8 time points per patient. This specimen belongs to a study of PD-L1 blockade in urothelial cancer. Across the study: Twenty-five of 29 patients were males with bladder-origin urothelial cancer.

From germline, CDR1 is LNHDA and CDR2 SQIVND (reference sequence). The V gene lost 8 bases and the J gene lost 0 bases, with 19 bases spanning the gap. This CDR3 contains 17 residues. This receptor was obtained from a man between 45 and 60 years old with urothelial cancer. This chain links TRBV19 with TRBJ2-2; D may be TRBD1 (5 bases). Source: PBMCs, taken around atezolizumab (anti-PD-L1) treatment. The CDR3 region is CASAPSHATANTGELFF. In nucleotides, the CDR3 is TGTGCCAGTGCGCCCTCCCACGCGACAGCGAACACCGGGGAGCTGTTTTTT.